What follows describes a single T cell receptor beta chain. Antigen unknown. These data come from a study of T cells after yellow fever vaccination. The study, taken as a whole, reports: Weaker in magnitude, the secondary response showed a faster peak on day 5 versus 15.

TCRdb passed the 5' RACE reads through MiXCR, listing each CDR3 protein once. Found here are 300,000 to 400,000 distinct CDR3 sequences, around 3.9% of them singletons; the top ten hold 24%. CDR3 length: 16 amino acids. V was pared by 0 bases and J by 11 bases, with 11 bases of the junction left unmatched. Germline lookup yields CDR1 SEHNR and CDR2 FQNEAQ (reference sequence). The V gene is TRBV7-9, the J gene TRBJ2-1; 9 bases match TRBD2. The TCR was taken from a man younger than 35 who received the YFV17D yellow fever vaccine. The sample in question was PBMCs, obtained 5 days after the yellow fever booster vaccination. The CDR3 DNA sequence: TGTGCCAGCAGCTTAGCGCTCGGCGGGGGGGCCGCGAAGCAGTTCTTC. It is translated as CASSLALGGGAAKQFF.